The entry that follows covers one TCR beta chain sequence. Its matching antigen is unknown. The sample is drawn from a study of blood T cells in healthy people across ages. Study results and caveats: Possibly confounding the expanded clonotype changes was the fact that donor CMV status was unknown.

Next came a second PCR, run for about 6 to 12 cycles, which used a sample-barcoded 5' primer along with a J-beta primer mix. TCRdb reprocessed the 5' RACE reads via MiXCR and lists one record per CDR3 protein. The table has about 620,000 distinct CDR3 sequences, under 65% seen once. Germline CDR1 is SGHRS and CDR2 is YFSETQ. This CDR3 is 14 amino acids long. V lost 0 bases and J 4 bases, leaving 9 bases between the germline ends. V and J are TRBV5-1 and TRBJ2-3; D is perhaps TRBD2 (5 bases). Source material: blood. The receptor comes from an elderly woman in good health. CDR3 DNA sequence: TGCGCCAGCAGCTTGGCCGGGATGGCAGATACGCAGTATTTT. Translation: CASSLAGMADTQYF.